This TCR beta chain was identified in a study of shared clonotypes between healthy human individuals. Study observations and caveats: Non-shared clonotypes displayed generation probabilities falling below those of clonotypes present in all four donors.

Details on this clone: Its cognate antigen is unknown.

This CDR3 comprises 14 residues. Looked up from germline, CDR1 is SNHLY and CDR2 is FYNNEI. V lost 5 bases and J lost 8, with 16 bases in between. Each replicate PCR on the sorted subsets used about 0.2 ug DNA (roughly 27,000 T cell genomes). Authors' analysis steps: ImmunoSEQ output held junction-only sequences without quality scores, so filtering differed. Using immunoSEQ multiplex PCR, the repertoire was profiled, and TCRdb retains in-frame clones only, with some absent. V and J calls and clone size are those listed in that table; D and trimming were worked out from the DNA. The sample lists 500,000 to 550,000 clones, approximately 94% occurring once.

The TCR originated in a woman aged 30 to 39 in good health. This chain connects TRBV2 to TRBJ2-1; possibly TRBD1 for D (6 bases). Sequences were obtained from naive CD4+ T cells sorted from blood. Indicated subset: CD45RA+ positively selected. The CDR3 sequence: CASSQDRGQDEQFF. CDR3 bases: TGTGCCAGCAGTCAGGATCGGGGACAAGATGAGCAGTTCTTC.